The 3 T cell receptor beta chains given below trace back to one sample, sequenced in a study of somatic mutations in cytotoxic T cells in rheumatoid arthritis. The assay was immunoSEQ multiplex PCR, and TCRdb's table has in-frame clones only and misses some. This table has approximately 11,000 clones, over 55% appearing once. The source material was CD8+ T cells sorted from blood. These receptors were obtained from an adult with rheumatoid arthritis.

The V and J genes are TRBV10-1 and TRBJ1-1; D ambiguous. The CDR3 spans 15 residues. The germline V gene encodes CDR1 WNHNN and CDR2 SYGVQD (reference sequence). As DNA, the CDR3 is TGCGTCGAGAAATCTAAGGCACAGTTCGTCACTGAAGCTTTCTTT. Amino acids: CVEKSKAQFVTEAFF.

This sequence joins TRBV2 and TRBJ1-2; unclear D gene. V was cut by 5 bases and J by 10 bases, with 2 bases left in between. Per germline, CDR1 SNHLY and CDR2 FYNNEI. The CDR3 totals 8 residues. For the CDR3, the DNA is TGTGCCAGCAGTCCCTACACCTTC. Translated: CASSPYTF.

The chain has TRBV21-1 and TRBJ2-7; TRBD2, as called in the table, went unchecked against the DNA. TRBV21-1 is a pseudogene locus. CDR3 length: 17 amino acids. The CDR3 sequence is CASSNRRKRGSSYEQYF. As DNA, the CDR3 is TGTGCCAGCAGCAACCGTAGGAAGAGAGGATCATCCTACGAGCAGTACTTC.